This TCR beta chain derives from a study of shared clonotypes between healthy human individuals. Sequencing was performed with immunoSEQ multiplex PCR; in TCRdb, only in-frame clones are kept and a portion is missing. The data contain about 480,000 clones, 60% to 80% of them singletons. The V gene lost 1 base and the J gene lost 2 bases, with 6 bases spanning the gap. The germline CDR1 and CDR2 sequences are ENHRY and SYGVKD. This CDR3 has 13 amino acids. This receptor was taken from a middle-aged woman in good health. Some clones in this sample may be carry-over from other donors' samples. The J gene is TRBJ2-7, the V gene TRBV10-3; D unresolved. What was sequenced was PBMCs. The CDR3 DNA reads TGTGCCATCAGTGAGTTGGTGGCCTACGAGCAGTACTTC. Residues: CAISELVAYEQYF.